One sample yielded the 19 T cell receptor beta chains listed below, sequenced in a study of regulatory T cells in long-lasting Graves disease. Building the TCR beta libraries relied on iRepertoire HTBI primers, and CDR3 regions underwent Arm-PCR. TCRdb reanalysed the multiplex PCR reads using MiXCR and keeps one entry per CDR3 protein. The sample contains approximately 230,000 distinct CDR3 sequences, approximately 16% of which appear only once. Time point in this sample: newly diagnosed GD, antithyroid drugs for less than 3 months. Isolated PBMC RNA provided the starting material for the TCR library. Sequenced material: peripheral blood mononuclear cells (PBMCs), taken at new diagnosis, from a patient treated with antithyroid drugs. These receptors all come from a female donor with Graves disease.

In its sample, this clonotype was seen many times. The rearrangement joins TRBV9 to TRBJ2-7, with TRBD2 matching over 8 bases. This CDR3 has 14 amino acids. V trimming: 0 bases; J trimming: 7 bases; junction bases outside the gene matches: 6. Per the germline V gene, CDR1 is SGDLS and CDR2 is YYNGEE. CDR3 residues: CASSVAGGSREQYF. DNA for the CDR3: TGTGCCAGCAGCGTAGCGGGAGGGAGTCGTGAGCAGTACTTC. Full variable domain (outside the CDR3, taken from reference TRBV9 and TRBJ2-7): DSGVTQTPKHLITATGQRVTLRCSPRSGDLSVYWYQQSLDQGLQFLIQYYNGEERAKGNILERFSAQQFPDLHSELNLSSLELGDSALYFCASSVAGGSREQYFGPGTRLTVT.

This clonotype was recorded at least ten times. The V call is TRBV20-1, the J call TRBJ2-1; D may match TRBD1 or TRBD2 (6 bases each). Trimming removed 1 base from V and 7 bases from J, with 23 bases in between. The CDR3 sequence is 17 residues long. The germline CDR1 and CDR2 sequences are DFQATT and SNEGSKA (reference sequence). CDR3 in DNA: TGCAGTGCTAGAGGGCTAGAGAACAGAGGGGGGCCGAATGAGCAGTTCTTC. Translating gives CSARGLENRGGPNEQFF.

This clonotype was counted many times. The genes are TRBV20-1 and TRBJ1-2; 9 bases align to TRBD1. Germline assignment: CDR1 DFQATT and CDR2 SNEGSKA (reference sequence). CDR3 length equals 16 residues. The V segment lost 2 bases and the J segment 3 bases; nucleotides outside the gene matches: 10. CDR3: CSARPNSGTGYYGYTF. The CDR3 region has the DNA TGCAGTGCTAGACCTAACTCCGGGACAGGGTACTATGGCTACACCTTC.

The rearrangement joins TRBV10-3 to TRBJ2-3, with 9 bases identical to TRBD2. CDR3 length equals 16 residues. Germline V gives CDR1 ENHRY, CDR2 SYGVKD. V lost 2 bases and J lost 10; bases outside the gene matches: 13. The CDR3 bases are TGTGCCATCAGTGAGCCCCTAGCGGGGCTCGGGGGGGCGCAGTATTTT. Encoded protein: CAISEPLAGLGGAQYF.

The gene calls are TRBV24-1 and TRBJ2-2, with D perhaps TRBD2 (6 bases). The CDR3 extends over 17 amino acids. V was shortened by 3 bases and J by 6 bases, with 19 bases between the two germline ends. The germline CDR1 and CDR2 sequences are KGHDR and SFDVKD. CDR3 region: CATSDRLWRGGAGELFF. The CDR3 DNA reads TGTGCCACCAGTGATAGACTTTGGAGGGGAGGCGCCGGGGAGCTGTTTTTT.

This clonotype has a count of ten or more. The chain links TRBV20-1 to TRBJ2-3; 10 nucleotides match TRBD2. This CDR3 has 14 amino acids. The junction had 3 bases not matched to a gene; V was cut back by 3 bases and J by 3 bases. CDR1 and CDR2 (germline): DFQATT, SNEGSKA (reference sequence). In DNA, the CDR3 is TGCAGTGCTAGGTTAGCGGGAGGAACAGATACGCAGTATTTT. This translates into CSARLAGGTDTQYF.

At least ten counts were recorded for this clonotype. The CDR3 reads CASSRPPGHGNEQYF. CDR3 in DNA: TGTGCCAGCAGCCGCCCTCCGGGACATGGAAACGAGCAGTACTTC. The chain joins TRBV7-2 to TRBJ2-7, with D possibly being TRBD1 (6 bases). V was trimmed by 5 bases and J by 5 bases, leaving 19 bases between them. Germline V gives CDR1 SGHTA, CDR2 FQGNSA. The CDR3 sequence is 15 residues long.

This clonotype was seen only a few times. The genes are TRBV10-1 and TRBJ2-3; 14 bases are a match to TRBD2. This CDR3 has 20 residues. The germline V gene encodes CDR1 WNHNN and CDR2 SYGVQD (reference sequence). Trimming at V came to 3 bases and at J to 3 bases, leaving 14 bases not matched to a gene. The CDR3 coding sequence is TGCGCCAGCAGTGATGTACTGGGGGGGACTAGCGGGAGTGGTACAGATACGCAGTATTTT. Encoded protein: CASSDVLGGTSGSGTDTQYF.

This clonotype came up many times. This sequence joins TRBV20-1 and TRBJ2-4, with 7 bases that match TRBD2. Trimming cost V 5 bases and J 1 base; bases outside gene matches: 5. Germline lookup yields CDR1 DFQATT and CDR2 SNEGSKA (reference sequence). The CDR3 totals 14 residues. CDR3 in amino acids: CSADTGRAKNIQYF. CDR3 in DNA: TGCAGTGCTGATACCGGGAGGGCCAAAAACATTCAGTACTTC.

This clonotype was observed many times. J is TRBJ1-5 and V is TRBV12-3 or TRBV12-4, with 7 bases identical to TRBD1. V shed 3 bases, J shed 0 bases, and the junction held 5 bases outside the gene matches. The CDR3 runs 16 residues. The chain's CDR3 is CASSFWDRHSNQPQHF. Here the CDR3 DNA reads TGTGCCAGCAGTTTTTGGGACAGACATAGCAATCAGCCCCAGCATTTT.

This clonotype has a count of ten or more. The V and J genes are TRBV7-2 and TRBJ2-7, with TRBD2 as a possible D gene (6 bases). Germline V gene lookup returns CDR1 SGHTA and CDR2 FQGNSA. The CDR3 runs 17 residues. V was shortened by 5 bases and J by 0 bases, with 20 bases between the two germline ends. The CDR3 here is CASSSSFGGPSSYEQYF. CDR3 in DNA: TGTGCCAGCAGCAGTTCCTTCGGGGGTCCCAGCTCCTACGAGCAGTACTTC.

This clonotype was recorded only once. Given a far larger clone just one base away, this is likely a sequencing read error. The CDR3 coding sequence is TGTGCCACCCAAGACAGGGCGGGAAATGGCTACACCTTC. The encoded protein is CATQDRAGNGYTF. This chain joins TRBV6-2 or TRBV6-3 and TRBJ1-2; 7 nucleotides align to TRBD1. V was pared by 10 bases and J by 6 bases, with 11 bases of the junction left unmatched. Germline V gene data show CDR1 as MNHEY and CDR2 as SVGEGT. The CDR3 loop spans 13 amino acids.

This clonotype was picked up many times. The rearrangement uses TRBV19 and TRBJ1-1, with 8 bases matching TRBD1. Germline loops: CDR1 LNHDA, CDR2 SQIVND (reference sequence). Germline trimming cut 4 bases from V and 6 bases from J; bases unmatched to any gene: 4. The CDR3 runs to 13 residues. The CDR3 loop is CASSKDREAEAFF. Here the CDR3 DNA reads TGTGCCAGTAGTAAGGACAGGGAGGCTGAAGCTTTCTTT.

This clonotype showed up just a few times. This sequence joins TRBV20-1 and TRBJ2-7; D remains unclear. Germline loops: CDR1 DFQATT, CDR2 SNEGSKA (reference sequence). The CDR3 spans 11 residues. The V gene lost 3 bases and the J gene lost 3 bases, with 6 bases spanning the gap. Written as DNA, the CDR3 is TGCAGTGCTAGGTCGCTCTACGAGCAGTACTTC. It codes for CSARSLYEQYF.

As for this clonotype: A read error may explain this, as a much larger clone is one base away. The V gene is TRBV20-1, the J gene TRBJ2-5, with 8 bases fitting TRBD2. The CDR3 covers 16 residues. Germline CDR1 reads DFQATT; CDR2 reads SNEGSKA (reference sequence). CDR3 residues: CSARATAGGSLESQYF. As DNA, the CDR3 is TGCAGTGCTAGAGCCACGGCGGGGGGCTCTTTAGAGTCCCAGTACTTC.

Many counts were recorded for this clonotype. The chain employs TRBV20-1 and TRBJ2-5, with 8 positions matching TRBD2. The trim removed 7 bases at V and 5 bases at J, leaving 3 bases unmatched. Looked up from germline, CDR1 is DFQATT and CDR2 is SNEGSKA (reference sequence). The CDR3 extends over 11 amino acids. CDR3 DNA sequence: TGCAGTGGCGGGGGGCCGGAGACCCAGTACTTC. This gives the protein CSGGGPETQYF.

This clonotype has ten or more counts. The chain combines TRBV24-1 with TRBJ2-1; 14 bases fit TRBD2. CDR3 length equals 16 residues. In germline, CDR1 is KGHDR, CDR2 SFDVKD. V lost 4 bases to trimming and J lost 8 bases; unmatched junction nucleotides: 6. CDR3 nucleotides: TGTGCCACCAGTGACCGGACTAGCGGGAGGAGGCATGAGCAGTTCTTC. Translating it yields CATSDRTSGRRHEQFF.

This clonotype was observed many times. V is TRBV19 and J is TRBJ2-5; TRBD1 might be the D (6 bases). Trimming removed 5 bases at V and 1 base at J, with 8 bases between. This CDR3 comprises 13 residues. The germline gives CDR1 LNHDA, CDR2 SQIVND (reference sequence). CDR3 DNA sequence: TGTGCCAGTAGTGACAGGAGCCAAGAGACCCAGTACTTC. It is translated as CASSDRSQETQYF.

Many counts were recorded for this clonotype. This chain links TRBV18 with TRBJ1-2, with D unresolved. Trimming removed 3 bases from V and 1 base from J, with 6 bases in between. Germline V gene data show CDR1 as KGHSH and CDR2 as LQKENI. This CDR3 region has 13 residues. CDR3 nucleotides: TGTGCCAGCTCACCGAACAGTAACTATGGCTACACCTTC. Amino acids: CASSPNSNYGYTF.